The clone carrying this T cell receptor beta chain was counted a few times. Its antigen is not known. PCR primers comprised 60 Vbeta and 13 Jbeta primers. In the original workflow: Unique TCR beta chains totaled roughly 81 million in a later count, with around 11 million of them shared. Generated by immunoSEQ multiplex PCR, the TCRdb table keeps only in-frame clones and is missing some. V and J calls and clone size follow that table, whereas D and trimming were derived from the DNA. The data show 220,000 or so clones, with about 77% seen just once and roughly 1.9% held by the top ten. This sample is drawn from a study of cytomegalovirus exposure and HLA in healthy donors. About the study: Some 85 million unique TCRs from HLA-typed donors were held in an early data release. Regarding the study as a whole: A later analysis linked a missense variant in DCLRE1C to the trimming of TCR beta V and J genes. The productive fraction for most TCR beta V segments was about 90% or about 30% in an earlier analysis.

V lost 1 base to trimming and J lost 7 bases, with 8 bases between them. Germline V gene sequence: CDR1 SGHNT, CDR2 YYREEE (reference sequence). The CDR3 consists of 12 residues. Sequencing used PBMCs. The chain has TRBV5-4 and TRBJ1-1; D is ambiguous. This clonotype was obtained from a woman in her twenties or thirties in good health and CMV-seronegative. The CDR3 sequence is CASSLFSGEAFF. CDR3 bases: TGTGCCAGCAGCTTGTTTAGTGGTGAAGCTTTCTTT.